This T cell receptor gamma chain was documented in a study of γδ T cells in repeated Plasmodium falciparum infection. Study-wide context: Timepoints: baseline, immediately before selected infections, and 21 days after every infection.

The CDR3 is 12 residues long. With 0 bases clipped from V and 9 bases from J, the junction kept 5 bases outside the gene matches. From germline, CDR1 is EGSNGY and CDR2 YDSYNSKV. Vgamma9/Vdelta2+ and Vdelta2-negative gammadelta T cells were flow-sorted from PBMC for bulk sequencing. There are many counts of this clone. TCRdb reanalysed the multiplex PCR reads via CATT. The sample consists of 25,000 to 30,000 gamma-chain clones, about 2.9% of them appearing once. The chain couples TRGV2 to TRGJ1 or TRGJ2. This sequence originates from a pool of human donors (malaria-infected and uninfected, not separated). Sequences were obtained from gamma-delta T cells from blood. The DNA for the CDR3 is TGTGCCACCTGGGACGGGAAGGGTAAGAAACTCTTT. Its protein product is CATWDGKGKKLF.